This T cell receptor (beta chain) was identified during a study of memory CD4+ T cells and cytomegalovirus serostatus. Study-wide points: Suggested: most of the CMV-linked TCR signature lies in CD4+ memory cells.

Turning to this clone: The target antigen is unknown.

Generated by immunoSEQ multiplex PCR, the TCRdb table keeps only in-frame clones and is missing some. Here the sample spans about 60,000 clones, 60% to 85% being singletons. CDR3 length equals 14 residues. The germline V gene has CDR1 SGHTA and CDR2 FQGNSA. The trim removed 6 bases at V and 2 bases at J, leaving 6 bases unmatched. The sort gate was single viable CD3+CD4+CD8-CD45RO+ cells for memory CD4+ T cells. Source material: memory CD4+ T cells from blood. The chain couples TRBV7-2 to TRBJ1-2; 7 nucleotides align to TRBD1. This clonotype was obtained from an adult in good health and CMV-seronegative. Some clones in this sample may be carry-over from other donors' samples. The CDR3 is CASRERTGNYGYTF. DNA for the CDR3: TGTGCCAGCAGGGAACGGACAGGCAACTATGGCTACACCTTC.